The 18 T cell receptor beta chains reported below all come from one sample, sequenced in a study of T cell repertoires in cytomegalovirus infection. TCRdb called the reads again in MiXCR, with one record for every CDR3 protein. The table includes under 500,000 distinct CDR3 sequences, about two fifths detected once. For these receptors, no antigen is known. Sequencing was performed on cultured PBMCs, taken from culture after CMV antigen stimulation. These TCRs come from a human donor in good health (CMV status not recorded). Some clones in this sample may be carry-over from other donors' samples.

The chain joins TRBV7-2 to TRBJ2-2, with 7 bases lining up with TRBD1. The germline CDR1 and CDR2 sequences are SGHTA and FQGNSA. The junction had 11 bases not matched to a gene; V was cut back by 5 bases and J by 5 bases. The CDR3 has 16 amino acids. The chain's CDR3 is CASSTRTGVRTGELFF. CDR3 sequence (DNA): TGTGCCAGCAGCACACGAACAGGGGTCCGTACCGGGGAGCTGTTTTTT.

The CDR3 region has the DNA TGCGCCAGCAGCCAAGATAATAGGAGAGATACGCAGTATTTT. Translating it yields CASSQDNRRDTQYF. The chain recombines TRBV4-1 with TRBJ2-3; the D is unclear. Germline V gene lookup returns CDR1 MGHRA and CDR2 YSYEKL. This CDR3 has 14 amino acids. The V gene lost 0 bases and the J gene lost 5 bases, with 9 bases spanning the gap.

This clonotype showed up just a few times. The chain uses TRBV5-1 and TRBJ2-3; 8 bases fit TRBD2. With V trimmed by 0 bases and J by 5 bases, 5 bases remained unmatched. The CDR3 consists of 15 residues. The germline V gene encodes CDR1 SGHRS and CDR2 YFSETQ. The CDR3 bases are TGCGCCAGCAGCTTGGACGGGGGGGCCATAGATACGCAGTATTTT. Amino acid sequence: CASSLDGGAIDTQYF.

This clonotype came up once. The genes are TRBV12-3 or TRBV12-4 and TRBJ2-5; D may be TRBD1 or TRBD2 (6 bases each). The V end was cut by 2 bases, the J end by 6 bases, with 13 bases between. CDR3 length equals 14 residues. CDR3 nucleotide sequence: TGTGCCAGCAGTTTATCCGGAGGGACACAGACCCAGTACTTC. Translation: CASSLSGGTQTQYF.

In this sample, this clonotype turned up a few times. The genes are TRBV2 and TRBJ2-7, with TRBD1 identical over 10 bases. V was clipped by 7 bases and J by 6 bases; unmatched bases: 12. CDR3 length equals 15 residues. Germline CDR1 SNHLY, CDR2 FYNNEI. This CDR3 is CASNNRWDRGFEQYF. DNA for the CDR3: TGTGCCAGCAATAATAGATGGGACAGGGGCTTCGAGCAGTACTTC.

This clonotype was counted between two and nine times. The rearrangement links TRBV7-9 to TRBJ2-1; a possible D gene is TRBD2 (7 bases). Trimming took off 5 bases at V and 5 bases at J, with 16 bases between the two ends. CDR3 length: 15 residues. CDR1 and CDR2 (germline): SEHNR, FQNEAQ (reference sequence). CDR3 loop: CASSALRGRHNEQFF. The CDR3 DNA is TGTGCCAGCAGCGCCCTGCGGGGGCGGCACAATGAGCAGTTCTTC.

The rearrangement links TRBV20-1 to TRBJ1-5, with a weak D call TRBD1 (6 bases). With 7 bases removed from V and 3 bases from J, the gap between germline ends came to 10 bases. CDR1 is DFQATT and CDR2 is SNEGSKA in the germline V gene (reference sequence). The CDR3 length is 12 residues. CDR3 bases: TGCAGTGGAACAGGGTCCAATCAGCCCCAGCATTTT. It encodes CSGTGSNQPQHF.

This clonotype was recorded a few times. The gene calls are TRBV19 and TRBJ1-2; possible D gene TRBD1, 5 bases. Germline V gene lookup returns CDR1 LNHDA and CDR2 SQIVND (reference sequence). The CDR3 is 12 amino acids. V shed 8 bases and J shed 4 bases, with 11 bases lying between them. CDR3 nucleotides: TGTGCCAGTGCACTGGGGGGCTATGGCTACACCTTC. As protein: CASALGGYGYTF.

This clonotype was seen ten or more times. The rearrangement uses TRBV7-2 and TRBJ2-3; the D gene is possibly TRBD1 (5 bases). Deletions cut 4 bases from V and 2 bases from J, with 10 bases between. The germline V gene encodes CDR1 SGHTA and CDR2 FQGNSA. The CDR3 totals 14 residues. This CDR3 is CASSSTRATDTQYF. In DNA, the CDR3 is TGTGCCAGCAGCTCGACCAGGGCCACAGATACGCAGTATTTT.

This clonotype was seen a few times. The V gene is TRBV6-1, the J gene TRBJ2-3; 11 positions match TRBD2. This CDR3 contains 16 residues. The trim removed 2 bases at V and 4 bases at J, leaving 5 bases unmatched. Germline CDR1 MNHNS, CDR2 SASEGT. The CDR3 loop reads CASSEWGTSGADTQYF. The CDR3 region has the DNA TGTGCCAGCAGTGAATGGGGGACTAGCGGTGCAGATACGCAGTATTTT.

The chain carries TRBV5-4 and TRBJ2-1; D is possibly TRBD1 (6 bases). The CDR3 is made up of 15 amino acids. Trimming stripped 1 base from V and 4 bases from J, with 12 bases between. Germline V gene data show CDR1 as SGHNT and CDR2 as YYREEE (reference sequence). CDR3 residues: CASSLTGIGYNEQFF. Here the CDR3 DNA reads TGTGCCAGCAGCTTGACAGGGATCGGGTACAATGAGCAGTTCTTC.

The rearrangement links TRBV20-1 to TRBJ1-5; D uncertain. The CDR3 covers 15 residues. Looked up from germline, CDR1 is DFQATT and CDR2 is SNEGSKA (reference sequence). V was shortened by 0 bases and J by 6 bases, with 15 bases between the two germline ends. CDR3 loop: CSARDAILPGQPQHF. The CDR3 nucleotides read TGCAGTGCTAGAGATGCCATTCTTCCAGGTCAGCCCCAGCATTTT.

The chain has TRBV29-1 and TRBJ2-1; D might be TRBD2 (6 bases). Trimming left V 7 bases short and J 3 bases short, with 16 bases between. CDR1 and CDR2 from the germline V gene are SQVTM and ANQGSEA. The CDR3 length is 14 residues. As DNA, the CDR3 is TGCAGCGGTGAGATAGCGGATATCTACAATGAGCAGTTCTTC. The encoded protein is CSGEIADIYNEQFF.

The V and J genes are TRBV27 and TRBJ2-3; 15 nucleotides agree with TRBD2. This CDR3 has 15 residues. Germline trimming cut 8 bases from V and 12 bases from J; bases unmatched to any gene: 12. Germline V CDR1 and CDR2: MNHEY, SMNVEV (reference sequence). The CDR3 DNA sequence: TGTGCCAGCGGCGGGACTAGCGGGGGGTGGGAGGTACAGTATTTT. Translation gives CASGGTSGGWEVQYF.

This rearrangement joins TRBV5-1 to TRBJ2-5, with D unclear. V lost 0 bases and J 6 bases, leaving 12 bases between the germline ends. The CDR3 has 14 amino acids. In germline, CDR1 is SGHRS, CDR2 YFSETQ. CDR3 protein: CASSLAGTRKTQYF. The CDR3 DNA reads TGCGCCAGCAGCTTGGCCGGCACCAGGAAGACCCAGTACTTC.

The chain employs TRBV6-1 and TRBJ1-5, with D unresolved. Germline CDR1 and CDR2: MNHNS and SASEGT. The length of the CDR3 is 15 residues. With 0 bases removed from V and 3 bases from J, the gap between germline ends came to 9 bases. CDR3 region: CASSEAWGINQPQHF. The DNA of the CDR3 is TGTGCCAGCAGTGAAGCGTGGGGTATCAATCAGCCCCAGCATTTT.

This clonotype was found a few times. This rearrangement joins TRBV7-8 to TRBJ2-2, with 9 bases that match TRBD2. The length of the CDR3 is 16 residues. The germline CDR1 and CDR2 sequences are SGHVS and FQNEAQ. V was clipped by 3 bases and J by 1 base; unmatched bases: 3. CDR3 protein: CASSLMTSGNTGELFF. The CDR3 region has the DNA TGTGCCAGCAGCTTGATGACTAGCGGGAACACCGGGGAGCTGTTTTTT.

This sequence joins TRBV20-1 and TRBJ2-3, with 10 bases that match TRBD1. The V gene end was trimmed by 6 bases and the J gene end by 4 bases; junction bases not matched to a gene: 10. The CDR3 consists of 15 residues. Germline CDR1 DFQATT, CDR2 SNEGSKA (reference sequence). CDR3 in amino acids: CSALKGTGDADTQYF. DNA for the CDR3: TGCAGTGCCCTGAAGGGGACAGGGGATGCAGATACGCAGTATTTT.